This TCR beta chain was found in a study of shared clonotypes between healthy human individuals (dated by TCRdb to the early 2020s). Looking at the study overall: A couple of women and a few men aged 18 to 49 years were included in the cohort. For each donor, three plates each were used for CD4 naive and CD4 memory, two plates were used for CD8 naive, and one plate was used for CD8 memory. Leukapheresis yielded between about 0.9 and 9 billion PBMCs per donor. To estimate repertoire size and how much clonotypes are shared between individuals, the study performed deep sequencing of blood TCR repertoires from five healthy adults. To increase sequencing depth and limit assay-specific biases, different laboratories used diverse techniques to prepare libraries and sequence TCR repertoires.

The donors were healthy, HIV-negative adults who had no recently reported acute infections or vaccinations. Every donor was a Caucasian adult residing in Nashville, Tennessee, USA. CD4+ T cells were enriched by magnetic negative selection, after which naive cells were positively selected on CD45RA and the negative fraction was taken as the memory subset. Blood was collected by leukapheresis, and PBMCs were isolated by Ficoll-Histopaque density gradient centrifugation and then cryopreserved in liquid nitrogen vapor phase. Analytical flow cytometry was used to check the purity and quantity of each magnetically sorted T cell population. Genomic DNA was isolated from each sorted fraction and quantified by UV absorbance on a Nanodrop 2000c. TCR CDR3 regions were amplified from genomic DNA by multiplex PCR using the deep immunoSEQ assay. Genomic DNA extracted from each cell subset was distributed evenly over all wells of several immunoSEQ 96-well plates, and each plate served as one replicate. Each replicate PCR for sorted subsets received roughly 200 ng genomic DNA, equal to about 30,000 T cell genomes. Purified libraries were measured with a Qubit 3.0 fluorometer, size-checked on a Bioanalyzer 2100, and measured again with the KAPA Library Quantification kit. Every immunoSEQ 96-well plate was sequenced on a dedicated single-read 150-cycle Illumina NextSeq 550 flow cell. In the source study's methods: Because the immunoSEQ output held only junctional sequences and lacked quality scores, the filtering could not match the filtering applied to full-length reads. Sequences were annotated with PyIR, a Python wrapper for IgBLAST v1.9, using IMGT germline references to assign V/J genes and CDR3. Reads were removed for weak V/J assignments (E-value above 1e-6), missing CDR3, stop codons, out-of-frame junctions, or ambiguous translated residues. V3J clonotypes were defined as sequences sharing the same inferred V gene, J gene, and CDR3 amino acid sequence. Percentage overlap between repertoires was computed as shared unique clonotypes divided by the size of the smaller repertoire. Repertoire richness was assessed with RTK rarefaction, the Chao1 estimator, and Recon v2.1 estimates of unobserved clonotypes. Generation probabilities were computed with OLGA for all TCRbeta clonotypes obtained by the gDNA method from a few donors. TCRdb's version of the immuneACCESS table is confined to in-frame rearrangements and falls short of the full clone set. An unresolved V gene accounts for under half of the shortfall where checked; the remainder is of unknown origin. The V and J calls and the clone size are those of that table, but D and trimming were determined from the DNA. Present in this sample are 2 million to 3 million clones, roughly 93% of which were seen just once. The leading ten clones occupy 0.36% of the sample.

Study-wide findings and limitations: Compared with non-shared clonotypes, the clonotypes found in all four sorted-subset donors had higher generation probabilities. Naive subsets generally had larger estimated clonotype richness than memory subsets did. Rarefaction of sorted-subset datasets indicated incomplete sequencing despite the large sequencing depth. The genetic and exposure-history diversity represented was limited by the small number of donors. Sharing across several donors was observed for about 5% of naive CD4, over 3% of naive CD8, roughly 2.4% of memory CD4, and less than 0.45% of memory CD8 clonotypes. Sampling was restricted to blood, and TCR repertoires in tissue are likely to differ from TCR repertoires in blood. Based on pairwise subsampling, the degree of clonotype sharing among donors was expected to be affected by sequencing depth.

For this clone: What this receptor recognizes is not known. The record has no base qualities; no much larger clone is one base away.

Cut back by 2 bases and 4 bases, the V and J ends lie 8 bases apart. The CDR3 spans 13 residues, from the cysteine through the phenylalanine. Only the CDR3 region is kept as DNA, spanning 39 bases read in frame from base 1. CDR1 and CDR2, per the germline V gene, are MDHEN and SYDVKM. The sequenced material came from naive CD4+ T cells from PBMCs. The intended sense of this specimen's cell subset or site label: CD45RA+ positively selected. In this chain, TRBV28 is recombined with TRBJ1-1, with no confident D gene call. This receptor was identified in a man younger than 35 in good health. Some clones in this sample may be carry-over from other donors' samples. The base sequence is TGTGCCAGCAGTTTAGGTCCTTCCACTGAAGCTTTCTTT. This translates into CASSLGPSTEAFF. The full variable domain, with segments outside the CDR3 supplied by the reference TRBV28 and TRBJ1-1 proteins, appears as DVKVTQSSRYLVKRTGEKVFLECVQDMDHENMFWYRQDPGLGLRLIYFSYDVKMKEKGDIPEGYSVSREKKERFSLILESASTNQTSMYLCASSLGPSTEAFFGQGTRLTVV.